The table lists the clone carrying this T cell receptor beta chain with a count of one. What it binds is unknown. The sample belongs to a study of PD-1 blockade in classical Hodgkin lymphoma. The study, taken as a whole, reports: Complete responders showed a baseline diversity that resembled the diversity of newly diagnosed patients. In newly diagnosed patients, baseline TCR diversity was reportedly below that of healthy donors.

Assay used: immunoSEQ multiplex PCR; TCRdb lists only in-frame clones, some missing. The sample has about 94,000 clones; roughly nine tenths are singletons. J lost 5 bases, V lost 6 bases, and 6 bases had no gene match. This CDR3 has 13 amino acids. Germline CDR1 SNHLY, CDR2 FYNNEI. Relapse after autologous stem cell transplantation occurred in every patient, and brentuximab vedotin exposure varied. Best responses were complete response, partial response or progressive disease. The sequence was obtained from a human donor with classical Hodgkin lymphoma. The sample consisted of peripheral blood mononuclear cells (PBMCs), taken before the second cycle of nivolumab. The chain combines TRBV2 with TRBJ2-7, with TRBD1 matching over 8 bases. CDR3 nucleotides: TGTGCCAGCAGGAGACAGGGGTTCAACGAGCAGTACTTC. It encodes CASRRQGFNEQYF.